This T cell receptor beta chain was captured in a study of cytomegalovirus exposure and HLA in healthy donors. It was with 60 Vbeta and 13 Jbeta primers that the PCR ran. Original methodology: An analysis that came later counted roughly 80 million unique TCR beta chains, approximately 10 million shared. Method: immunoSEQ multiplex PCR; TCRdb's copy keeps in-frame clones and lacks some. The V and J calls and the clone size are those of that table, but D and trimming were determined from the DNA. This table holds hundreds of thousands of clones, roughly 78% found once. Per the germline V gene, CDR1 is MGHDK and CDR2 is SYGVNS. The CDR3 covers 15 residues. Trimming removed 2 bases from V and 2 bases from J, with 12 bases in between.

This TCR derives from a boy aged 10-17 years in good health and CMV-seronegative. J is TRBJ1-2 and V is TRBV25-1; D ambiguous. The source material was PBMCs. CDR3 bases: TGTGCCAGCAGTGAAGGGAGGGCCCTCAACTATGGCTACACCTTC. Translated: CASSEGRALNYGYTF.